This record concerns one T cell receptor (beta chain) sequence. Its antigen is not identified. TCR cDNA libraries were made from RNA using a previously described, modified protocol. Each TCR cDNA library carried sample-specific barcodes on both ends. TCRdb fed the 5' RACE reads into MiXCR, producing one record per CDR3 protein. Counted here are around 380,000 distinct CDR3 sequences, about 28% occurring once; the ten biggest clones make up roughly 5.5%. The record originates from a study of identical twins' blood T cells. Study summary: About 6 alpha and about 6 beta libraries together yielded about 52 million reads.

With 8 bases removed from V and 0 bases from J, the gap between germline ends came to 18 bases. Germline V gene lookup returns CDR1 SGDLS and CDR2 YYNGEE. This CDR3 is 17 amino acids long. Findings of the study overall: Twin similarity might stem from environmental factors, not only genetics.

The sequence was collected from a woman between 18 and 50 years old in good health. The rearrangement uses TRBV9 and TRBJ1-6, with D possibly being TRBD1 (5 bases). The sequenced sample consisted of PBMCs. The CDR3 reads CASTRDVKSSYNSPLHF. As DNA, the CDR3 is TGTGCCAGTACCCGGGACGTAAAAAGCTCCTATAATTCACCCCTCCACTTT.